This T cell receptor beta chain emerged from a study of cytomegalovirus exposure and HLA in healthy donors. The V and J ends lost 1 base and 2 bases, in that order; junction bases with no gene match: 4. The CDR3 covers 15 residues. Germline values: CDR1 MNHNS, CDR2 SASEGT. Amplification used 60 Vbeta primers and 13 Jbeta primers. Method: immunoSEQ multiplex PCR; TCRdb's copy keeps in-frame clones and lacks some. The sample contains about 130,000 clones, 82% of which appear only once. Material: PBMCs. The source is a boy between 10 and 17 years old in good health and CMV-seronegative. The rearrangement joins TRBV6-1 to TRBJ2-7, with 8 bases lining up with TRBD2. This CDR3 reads CASSEVTSGTYEQYF. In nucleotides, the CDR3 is TGTGCCAGCAGTGAAGTCACTAGCGGAACCTACGAGCAGTACTTC.